Below, 6 T cell receptor beta chains from the same sample are listed, as sequenced in a study of shared clonotypes between healthy human individuals. Method: immunoSEQ multiplex PCR; TCRdb's copy keeps in-frame clones and lacks some. The sample lists approximately 700,000 clones; less than 80% were seen once. The sequencing input was memory CD4+ T cells sorted from blood. Subset denoted: CD45RA-negative fraction. These TCRs come from a woman in her twenties or thirties in good health.

The chain recombines TRBV7-3 with TRBJ2-3; 9 positions agree with TRBD1. The CDR3 covers 16 residues. The junction had 12 bases not matched to a gene; V was cut back by 5 bases and J by 6 bases. Germline V gene sequence: CDR1 SGHTA, CDR2 FQGTGA. CDR3 DNA sequence: TGTGCCAGCAGCACGTCCGGGACAGGGTTTTACGATACGCAGTATTTT. This sequence encodes CASSTSGTGFYDTQYF.

To note about this clone: The same CDR3 also results from other DNA sequences found in this sample. The chain joins TRBV28 to TRBJ2-2, with 11 bases aligning to TRBD2. J lost 5 bases, V lost 5 bases, and 1 base had no gene match. The germline V gene has CDR1 MDHEN and CDR2 SYDVKM. CDR3 length: 14 amino acids. CDR3 loop: CASSLAGGTGELFF. Written as DNA, the CDR3 is TGTGCCAGCAGTCTAGCGGGAGGAACCGGGGAGCTGTTTTTT.

This clone was seen at least ten times. The V gene is TRBV11-2, the J gene TRBJ2-2; no reliable D call. Trimming removed 5 bases from V and 3 bases from J, with 10 bases in between. Germline CDR1 reads SGHAT; CDR2 reads FQNNGV. The CDR3 loop spans 14 amino acids. The CDR3 DNA reads as TGTGCCAGCAGCAACGCACAGTACACCGGGGAGCTGTTTTTT. Its protein is CASSNAQYTGELFF.

The V call is TRBV7-6, the J call TRBJ1-4; TRBD1 matches 9 bases. The trim removed 4 bases at V and 8 bases at J, leaving 11 bases unmatched. This CDR3 contains 16 residues. Germline V gives CDR1 SGHVS, CDR2 FNYEAQ. CDR3 residues: CASSSLPGTGQEKLFF. The CDR3 DNA is TGTGCCAGCAGCTCGCTCCCCGGGACAGGGCAAGAAAAACTGTTTTTT. The full variable domain, its missing parts supplied by reference TRBV7-6 and TRBJ1-4, is GAGVSQSPRYKVTKRGQDVALRCDPISGHVSLYWYRQALGQGPEFLTYFNYEAQQDKSGLPNDRFSAERPEGSISTLTIQRTEQRDSAMYRCASSSLPGTGQEKLFFGSGTQLSVL.

The chain employs TRBV7-9 and TRBJ2-7; 7 bases line up with TRBD1. Germline lookup yields CDR1 SEHNR and CDR2 FQNEAQ (reference sequence). The CDR3 has 15 residues. The trim removed 1 base at V and 1 base at J, leaving 4 bases unmatched. For the CDR3, the DNA is TGTGCCAGCAGCTTAGGAGCAGGGGGATCCTACGAGCAGTACTTC. Translated: CASSLGAGGSYEQYF.

CDR3 protein: CSASFGETQYF. The CDR3 nucleotides read TGCAGTGCTAGTTTCGGAGAGACCCAGTACTTC. The chain combines TRBV20-1 with TRBJ2-5; D call uncertain. The CDR3 extends over 11 amino acids. Germline V gene sequence: CDR1 DFQATT, CDR2 SNEGSKA (reference sequence). V lost 3 bases and J lost 4, with 6 bases in between.